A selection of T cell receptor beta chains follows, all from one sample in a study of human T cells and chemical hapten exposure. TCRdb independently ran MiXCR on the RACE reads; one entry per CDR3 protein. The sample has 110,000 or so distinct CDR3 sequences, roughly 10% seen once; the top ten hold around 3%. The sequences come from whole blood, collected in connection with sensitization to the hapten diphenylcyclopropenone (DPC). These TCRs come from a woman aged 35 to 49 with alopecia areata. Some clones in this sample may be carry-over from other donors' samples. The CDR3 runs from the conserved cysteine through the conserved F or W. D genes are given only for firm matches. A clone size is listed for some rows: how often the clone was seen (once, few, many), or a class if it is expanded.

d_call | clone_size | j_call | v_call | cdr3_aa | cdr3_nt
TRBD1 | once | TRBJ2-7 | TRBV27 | CASSLRTGMYEQYF | TGTGCCAGCAGCCTAAGGACAGGGATGTACGAGCAGTACTTC
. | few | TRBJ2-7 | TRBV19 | CASRGRGYEQYF | TGTGCCAGCCGGGGCCGGGGATACGAGCAGTACTTC
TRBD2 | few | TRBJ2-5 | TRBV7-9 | CASSLASGEAETQYF | TGTGCCAGCAGCTTAGCGAGCGGGGAGGCGGAGACCCAGTACTTC
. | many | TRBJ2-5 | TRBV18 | CASSPPQETQYF | TGTGCCAGCTCACCACCCCAGGAGACCCAGTACTTC
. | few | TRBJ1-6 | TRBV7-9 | CASSLDGAPGNSPLHF | TGTGCCAGCAGCTTAGACGGGGCGCCGGGGAATTCACCCCTCCACTTT
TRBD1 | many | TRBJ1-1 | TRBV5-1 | CASNRDRMGTEAFF | TGCGCCAGCAACCGGGACAGGATGGGCACTGAAGCTTTCTTT
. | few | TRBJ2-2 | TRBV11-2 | CASSSEYIGELFF | TGTGCCAGCAGTTCAGAGTATATCGGGGAGCTGTTTTTT
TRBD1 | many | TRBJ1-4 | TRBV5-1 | CASSLGTGMVKLFF | TGCGCCAGCAGCTTGGGGACAGGGATGGTTAAACTGTTTTTT
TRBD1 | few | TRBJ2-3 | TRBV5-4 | CASSLPGQGTDTQYF | TGTGCCAGCAGCTTGCCGGGACAGGGGACAGATACGCAGTATTTT
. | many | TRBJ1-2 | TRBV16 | CASSQSFGDYGYTF | TGTGCCAGCAGCCAATCCTTCGGGGATTACGGCTACACCTTC
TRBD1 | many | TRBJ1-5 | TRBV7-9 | CASSSSRDRSNQPQHF | TGTGCCAGCAGCTCCTCCCGGGACAGGAGCAATCAGCCCCAGCATTTT
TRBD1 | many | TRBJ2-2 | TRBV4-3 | CASSQWDRQTGELFF | TGCGCCAGCAGCCAATGGGACAGACAAACCGGGGAGCTGTTTTTT
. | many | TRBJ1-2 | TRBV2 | CASSEAPIYGYTF | TGTGCCAGCAGCGAAGCGCCCATCTATGGCTACACCTTC
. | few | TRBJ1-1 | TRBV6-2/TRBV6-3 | CVSSYPGTNTEAFF | TGTGTCAGCAGTTACCCTGGAACAAACACTGAAGCTTTCTTT
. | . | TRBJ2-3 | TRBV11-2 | CASSLVRAPDTQYF | TGTGCCAGCAGCTTAGTCCGGGCACCAGATACGCAGTATTTT
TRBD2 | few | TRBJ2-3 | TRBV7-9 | CASSFGGAEDTQYF | TGTGCCAGCAGCTTCGGGGGGGCCGAAGATACGCAGTATTTT
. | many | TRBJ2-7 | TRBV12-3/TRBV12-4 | CASRSTRDFSYEQYF | TGTGCCAGCAGGAGTACCCGGGACTTCTCCTACGAGCAGTACTTC
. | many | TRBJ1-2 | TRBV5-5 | CASSLARQSLYGYTF | TGTGCCAGCAGCCTCGCGCGGCAGAGCCTCTATGGCTACACCTTC
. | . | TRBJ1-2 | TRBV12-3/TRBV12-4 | CASKTQAGSTYGYTF | TGTGCCAGCAAAACCCAGGCGGGCTCCACCTATGGCTACACCTTC
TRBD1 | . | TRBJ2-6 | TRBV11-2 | CATGQGGAGANVLTF | TGTGCCACCGGACAGGGTGGAGCTGGGGCCAACGTCCTGACTTTC
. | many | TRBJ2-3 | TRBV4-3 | CASSQDRGSGDTQYF | TGCGCCAGCAGCCAAGACAGGGGTTCAGGAGATACGCAGTATTTT
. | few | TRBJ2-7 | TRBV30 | CAWSVTGSEQYF | TGTGCCTGGAGTGTAACTGGGAGCGAGCAGTACTTC
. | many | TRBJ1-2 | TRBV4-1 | CASSQERGRHNYGYTF | TGCGCCAGCAGCCAAGAGAGAGGACGGCATAACTATGGCTACACCTTC
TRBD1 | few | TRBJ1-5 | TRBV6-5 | CASTQGGYNQPQHF | TGTGCCAGCACGCAGGGGGGTTACAATCAGCCCCAGCATTTT
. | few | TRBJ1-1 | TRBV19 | CASKKGTYSEAFF | TGTGCCAGTAAAAAGGGGACCTACAGTGAAGCTTTCTTT
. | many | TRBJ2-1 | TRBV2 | CASRVSYNEQFF | TGTGCCAGCAGGGTCTCCTACAATGAGCAGTTCTTC
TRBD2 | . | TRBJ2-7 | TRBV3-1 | CASSPGSGVLHYSYEQYF | TGTGCCAGCAGCCCTGGCAGCGGGGTACTCCACTACTCCTACGAGCAGTACTTC
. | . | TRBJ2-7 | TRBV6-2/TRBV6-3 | CASSYSHYEQYF | TGTGCCAGCAGTTACTCCCATTACGAGCAGTACTTC
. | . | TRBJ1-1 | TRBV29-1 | CSVVVGWNTEAFF | TGCAGCGTTGTGGTAGGTTGGAACACTGAAGCTTTCTTT
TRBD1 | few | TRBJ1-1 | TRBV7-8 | CASSLERTGGMTTEAFF | TGTGCCAGCAGCTTAGAACGGACAGGGGGAATGACCACTGAAGCTTTCTTT
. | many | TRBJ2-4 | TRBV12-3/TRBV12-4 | CASSPGGRGSDIQYF | TGTGCCAGCAGCCCCGGGGGGAGGGGGTCCGACATTCAGTACTTC
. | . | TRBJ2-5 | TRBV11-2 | CASSLAPSSQETQYF | TGTGCCAGCAGCTTAGCCCCCAGCAGCCAAGAGACCCAGTACTTC
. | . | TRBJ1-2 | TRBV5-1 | CASSLGDTNNYGYTF | TGCGCCAGCAGCTTGGGGGACACAAACAACTATGGCTACACCTTC
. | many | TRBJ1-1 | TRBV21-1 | CASSETGTELNTEAFF | TGTGCCAGCAGCGAGACCGGGACGGAGTTGAACACTGAAGCTTTCTTT
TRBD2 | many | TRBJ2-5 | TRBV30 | CAWSGRGGPRKTQYF | TGTGCCTGGAGTGGGCGGGGGGGCCCAAGGAAGACCCAGTACTTC
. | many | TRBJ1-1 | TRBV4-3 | CASSQIQGVRNTEAFF | TGCGCCAGCAGCCAAATACAGGGAGTCAGGAACACTGAAGCTTTCTTT
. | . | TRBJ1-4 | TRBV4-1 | CASSPGAGSNEKLFF | TGCGCCAGCAGCCCCGGGGCAGGGTCTAATGAAAAACTGTTTTTT
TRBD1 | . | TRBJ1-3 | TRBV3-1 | CASSQDDRVNTIYF | TGTGCCAGCAGCCAAGACGACAGGGTGAACACCATATATTTT
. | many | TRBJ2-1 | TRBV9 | CASSPSAAYNEQFF | TGTGCCAGCAGCCCCTCGGCGGCCTACAATGAGCAGTTCTTC
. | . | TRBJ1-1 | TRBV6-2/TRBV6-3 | CASSGTYGGLRAFF | TGTGCCAGCAGTGGTACTTATGGGGGCCTAAGAGCTTTCTTT
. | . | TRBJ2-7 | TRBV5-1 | CASSLEGPIIEQYF | TGCGCCAGCAGCTTGGAAGGGCCCATCATCGAGCAGTACTTC
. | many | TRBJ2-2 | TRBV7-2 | CASSLALNTGELFF | TGTGCCAGCAGCTTAGCTTTGAACACCGGGGAGCTGTTTTTT
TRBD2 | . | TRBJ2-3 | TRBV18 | CASSPPGFSGGADTQYF | TGTGCCAGCTCACCACCGGGGTTTAGCGGGGGCGCAGATACGCAGTATTTT
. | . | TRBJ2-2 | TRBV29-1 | CSGGGKGVRVTGELFF | TGCAGCGGGGGCGGCAAGGGGGTGCGGGTAACCGGGGAGCTGTTTTTT
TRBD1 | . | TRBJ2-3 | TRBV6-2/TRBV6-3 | CASDRGQGRNTDTQYF | TGTGCCAGCGACAGGGGGCAGGGGCGCAACACAGATACGCAGTATTTT
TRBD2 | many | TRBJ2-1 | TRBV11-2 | CASRRLAGVHEQFF | TGTGCCAGCCGCCGACTAGCGGGTGTACATGAGCAGTTCTTC
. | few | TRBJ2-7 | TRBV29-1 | CSVETGSSYEQYF | TGCAGCGTTGAAACAGGGAGCTCCTACGAGCAGTACTTC
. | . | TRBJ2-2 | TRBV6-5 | CASSYAGKGTGELFF | TGTGCCAGCAGTTACGCGGGGAAGGGAACCGGGGAGCTGTTTTTT
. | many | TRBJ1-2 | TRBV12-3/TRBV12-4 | CASSLFGEGSGYTF | TGTGCCAGCAGTTTATTCGGCGAAGGGAGTGGCTACACCTTC
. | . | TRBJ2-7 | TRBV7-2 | CASSLGASLNEQYF | TGTGCCAGCAGCTTAGGGGCTAGCCTCAACGAGCAGTACTTC
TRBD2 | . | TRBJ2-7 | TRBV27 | CTSSLSGTYF | TGTACCAGCAGTTTAAGCGGGACGTACTTC
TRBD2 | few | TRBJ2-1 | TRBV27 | CASSFGGETYNEQFF | TGTGCCAGCAGTTTTGGGGGGGAAACCTACAATGAGCAGTTCTTC